The entry below describes one T cell receptor beta chain. The antigen is not known. This entry belongs to a study of OX40 agonist ivuxolimab in advanced cancers. Whole-study findings and limits: The study found that CD8+ T cells averaged more expanded clones than CD4+. Specificity for antigen went undetermined in the expanded peripheral T cells.

Method: immunoSEQ multiplex PCR; TCRdb's copy keeps in-frame clones and lacks some. Among roughly 74,000 clones listed, 85% to 90% were seen once. CDR1 KGHSH and CDR2 LQKENI come from the germline V gene. CDR3 size: 15 residues. The V end lost 3 bases, the J end lost 5 bases, and 14 bases lay between the germline ends. The sample consisted of CD4+ or CD8+ T cells sorted from blood, taken in a trial of the OX40 agonist ivuxolimab. The J gene is TRBJ1-5, the V gene TRBV18; a possible D gene is TRBD1 (6 bases). This clonotype was obtained from an adult with an advanced solid tumor such as melanoma, head and neck, liver or kidney cancer. CDR3 DNA: TGTGCCAGCTCACCGTCACAGGGTGGGGATCAGCCCCAGCATTTT. Amino acid sequence: CASSPSQGGDQPQHF.